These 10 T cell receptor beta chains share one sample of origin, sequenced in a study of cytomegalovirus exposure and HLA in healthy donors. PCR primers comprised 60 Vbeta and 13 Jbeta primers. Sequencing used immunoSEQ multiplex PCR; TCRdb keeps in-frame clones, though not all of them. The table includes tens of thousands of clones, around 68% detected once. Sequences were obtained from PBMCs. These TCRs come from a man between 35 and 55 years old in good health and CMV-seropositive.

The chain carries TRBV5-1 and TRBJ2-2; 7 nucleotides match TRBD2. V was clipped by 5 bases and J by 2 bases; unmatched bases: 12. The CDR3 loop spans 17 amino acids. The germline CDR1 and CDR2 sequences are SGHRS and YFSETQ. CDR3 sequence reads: CASSFGPLAGNTGELFF. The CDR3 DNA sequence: TGCGCCAGCAGTTTCGGGCCTTTAGCGGGTAACACCGGGGAGCTGTTTTTT.

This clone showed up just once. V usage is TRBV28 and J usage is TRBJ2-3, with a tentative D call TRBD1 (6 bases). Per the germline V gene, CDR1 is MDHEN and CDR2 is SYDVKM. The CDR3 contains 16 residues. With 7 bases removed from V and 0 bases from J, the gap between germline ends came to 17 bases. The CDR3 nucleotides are TGTGCCAGCACCCCTGTGACAGGCACCAGCACAGATACGCAGTATTTT. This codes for CASTPVTGTSTDTQYF.

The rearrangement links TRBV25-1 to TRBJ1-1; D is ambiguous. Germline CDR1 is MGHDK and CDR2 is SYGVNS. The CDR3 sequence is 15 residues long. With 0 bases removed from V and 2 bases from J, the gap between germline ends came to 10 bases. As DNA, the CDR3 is TGTGCCAGCAGTGAATATGGAGGGCTCAACACTGAAGCTTTCTTT. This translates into CASSEYGGLNTEAFF.

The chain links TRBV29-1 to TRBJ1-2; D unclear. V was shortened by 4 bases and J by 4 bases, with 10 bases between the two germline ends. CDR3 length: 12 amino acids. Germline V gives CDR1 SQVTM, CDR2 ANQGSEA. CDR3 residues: CSVAAGSYGYTF. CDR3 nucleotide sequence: TGCAGCGTTGCCGCAGGATCCTATGGCTACACCTTC. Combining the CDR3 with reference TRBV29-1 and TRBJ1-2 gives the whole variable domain SAVISQKPSRDICQRGTSLTIQCQVDSQVTMMFWYRQQPGQSLTLIATANQGSEATYESGFVIDKFPISRPNLTFSTLTVSNMSPEDSSIYLCSVAAGSYGYTFGSGTRLTVV.

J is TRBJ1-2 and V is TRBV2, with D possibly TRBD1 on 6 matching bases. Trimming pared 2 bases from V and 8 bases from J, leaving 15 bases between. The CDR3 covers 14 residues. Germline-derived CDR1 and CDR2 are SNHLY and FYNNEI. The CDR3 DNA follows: TGTGCCAGCAGTGAATACTCAGGGGTAGACGGCTACACCTTC. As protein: CASSEYSGVDGYTF.

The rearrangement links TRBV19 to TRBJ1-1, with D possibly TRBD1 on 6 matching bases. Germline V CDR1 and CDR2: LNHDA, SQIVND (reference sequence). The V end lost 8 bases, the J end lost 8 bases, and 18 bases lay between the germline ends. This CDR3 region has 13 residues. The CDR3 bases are TGTGCCAGTCTACCTATAGGACAGCGAGAAGCTTTCTTT. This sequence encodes CASLPIGQREAFF.

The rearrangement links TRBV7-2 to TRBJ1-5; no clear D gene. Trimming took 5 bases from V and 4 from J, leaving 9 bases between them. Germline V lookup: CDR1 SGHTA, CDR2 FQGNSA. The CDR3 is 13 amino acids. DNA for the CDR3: TGTGCCAGCAGCCCGGACTGGAATCAGCCCCAGCATTTT. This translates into CASSPDWNQPQHF.

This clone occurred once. The CDR3 protein is CAWSAQGASNQPQHF. For the CDR3, the DNA is TGTGCCTGGAGTGCACAGGGGGCTAGCAATCAGCCCCAGCATTTT. The chain links TRBV30 to TRBJ1-5; 9 bases are shared with TRBD1. With 1 base clipped from V and 0 bases from J, the junction kept 1 base outside the gene matches. Per the germline V gene, CDR1 is GTSNPN and CDR2 is SVGIG (reference sequence). The CDR3 consists of 15 residues.

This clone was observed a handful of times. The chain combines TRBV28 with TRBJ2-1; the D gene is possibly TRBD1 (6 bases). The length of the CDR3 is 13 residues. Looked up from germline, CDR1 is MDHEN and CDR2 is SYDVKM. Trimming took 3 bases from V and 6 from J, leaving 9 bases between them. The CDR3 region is CASSLGARNEQFF. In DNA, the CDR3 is TGTGCCAGCAGTTTGGGGGCACGCAATGAGCAGTTCTTC.

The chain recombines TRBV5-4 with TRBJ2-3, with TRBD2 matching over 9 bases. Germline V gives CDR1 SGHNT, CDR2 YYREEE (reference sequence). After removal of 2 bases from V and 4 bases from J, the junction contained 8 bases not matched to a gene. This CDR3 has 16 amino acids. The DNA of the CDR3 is TGTGCCAGCAGCTTTCGGGTAGCGGGAGCCGCAGATACGCAGTATTTT. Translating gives CASSFRVAGAADTQYF. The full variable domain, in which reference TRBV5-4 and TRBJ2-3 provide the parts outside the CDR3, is ETGVTQSPTHLIKTRGQQVTLRCSSQSGHNTVSWYQQALGQGPQFIFQYYREEENGRGNFPPRFSGLQFPNYSSELNVNALELDDSALYLCASSFRVAGAADTQYFGPGTRLTVL.